This T cell receptor beta chain was obtained from a study of blood T cell repertoires in COVID-19. Study-wide background: Specimens from acute and convalescent COVID-19 originated in the United States, Italy and Spain. In each case, the material was cDNA or gDNA derived from T cells, B-cell-depleted T cells, or PBMCs.

Per the study methods: Estimates of nucleated cell counts were drawn from the amplification of reference gene primers. The assay was immunoSEQ multiplex PCR, and TCRdb's table has in-frame clones only and misses some. The DNA gave D and trimming, while V, J and clone size come from that table. This table has 100,000 to 150,000 clones, about 91% appearing once. Trimming left V 6 bases short and J 6 bases short, with 17 bases between. The CDR3 is made up of 14 amino acids. The germline gives CDR1 SNHLY, CDR2 FYNNEI. The chain combines TRBV2 with TRBJ1-1; D remains unclear. The sample comprised peripheral blood. The clonotype comes from a man in his forties or fifties with acute or convalescent COVID-19. The CDR3 spells CASRERVDRAEAFF. CDR3 bases: TGTGCCAGCAGGGAGCGGGTGGACCGGGCTGAAGCTTTCTTT.